Here is one T cell receptor (beta chain) with its context. This sample is drawn from a study of blood T cell repertoires in COVID-19. About the study: The samples span acute and convalescent COVID-19 from the United States, Italy and Spain. PBMCs, B-cell-depleted T cells, or T cells were the source of the cDNA or gDNA that made up the material.

As originally analysed: Reference gene primer amplification in the assay estimated nucleated cell counts. The table came from immunoSEQ multiplex PCR; TCRdb's copy has only in-frame clones and leaves some out. V, J and clone size reflect that table, while D and trimming were determined from the DNA. The top ten hold around 20% of the sample, which has some 140,000 clones, around four fifths seen once. J was trimmed by 8 bases and V by 0 bases; bases with no gene match: 6. Germline V gene lookup returns CDR1 SGHRS and CDR2 YFSETQ. This CDR3 spans 16 amino acids. The clonotype originates from a man aged 80 or over with acute or convalescent COVID-19. The chain uses TRBV5-1 and TRBJ2-1, with 12 bases fitting TRBD1. Sequences were obtained from peripheral blood. The CDR3 DNA sequence: TGCGCCAGCAGCTTGGCCCCGGGACAGGGGGCCTATGAGCAGTTCTTC. Translating gives CASSLAPGQGAYEQFF. Using reference TRBV5-1 and TRBJ2-1 for the parts outside the CDR3, the full variable domain is KAGVTQTPRYLIKTRGQQVTLSCSPISGHRSVSWYQQTPGQGLQFLFEYFSETQRNKGNFPGRFSGRQFSNSRSEMNVSTLELGDSALYLCASSLAPGQGAYEQFFGPGTRLTVL.